The 5 T cell receptor beta chains below all came from one sample that was sequenced in a study of blood T cell repertoires in COVID-19. Assay: immunoSEQ multiplex PCR; the TCRdb copy retains only in-frame clones and omits some. The table records tens of thousands of clones, roughly 84% of them present only once. The sample consisted of peripheral blood. These receptors originate from a human donor in a cohort sampled during active COVID-19. The donor label of this sample is uncertain.

The rearrangement joins TRBV4-3 to TRBJ2-1; 7 bases map to TRBD1. The germline V gene has CDR1 LGHNA and CDR2 YSLEER. With V trimmed by 0 bases and J by 4 bases, 9 bases remained unmatched. The CDR3 runs 17 residues. CDR3 DNA sequence: TGCGCCAGCAGCCAAGATATTTCGGCGACAGGGTACAATGAGCAGTTCTTC. Translated: CASSQDISATGYNEQFF.

The CDR3 coding sequence is TGTGCCAGCAGCCAATTCACCGGGACAGGGAAGTTCGATGAGCAGTTCTTC. As protein: CASSQFTGTGKFDEQFF. The chain has TRBV3-1 (or the pseudogene TRBV3-2) and TRBJ2-1; 9 nucleotides line up with TRBD1. The V gene's germline CDR1 is LGHDT and CDR2 YNNKEL (reference sequence). The junction had 13 bases not matched to a gene; V was cut back by 2 bases and J by 8 bases. The length of the CDR3 is 17 residues.

The chain has TRBV2 and TRBJ1-6; 10 positions match TRBD1. Germline loops: CDR1 SNHLY, CDR2 FYNNEI. Trimming took 6 bases from V and 7 from J; bases not matched to a gene: 6. CDR3 length: 15 residues. Written as DNA, the CDR3 is TGTGCCAGCAGCGTCGGACAGGGGGAGAATTCACCCCTCCACTTT. Protein: CASSVGQGENSPLHF.

The V gene is TRBV2, the J gene TRBJ2-7; no firm D call. Germline V CDR1 and CDR2: SNHLY, FYNNEI. The CDR3 extends over 12 amino acids. V lost 6 bases and J 10 bases, leaving 16 bases between the germline ends. The CDR3 loop reads CASSATTLEQYF. The CDR3 nucleotides are TGTGCCAGCAGCGCCACTACACTCGAACAGTACTTC.

This clone was seen a single time. V usage is TRBV9 and J usage is TRBJ1-6; D might be TRBD1 (5 bases). Germline V gene sequence: CDR1 SGDLS, CDR2 YYNGEE. This CDR3 region has 14 residues. V was cut by 2 bases and J by 7 bases, with 10 bases left in between. CDR3 residues: CASSVDSKNSPLHF. The CDR3 nucleotides read TGTGCCAGCAGCGTCGACAGTAAGAATTCACCCCTCCACTTT.